This passage covers 17 T cell receptor beta chains from one sample sequenced in a study of CD8 T cells in Susac syndrome. The authors reverse transcribed about 0.5 to 1 ug RNA with random hexamers. MiXCR was run by TCRdb on the immunoSEQ multiplex PCR reads, yielding one entry per CDR3 protein. The repertoire consists of 130,000 to 150,000 distinct CDR3 sequences, with around 95% occurring once and the leading ten covering over 0.065%. Sequencing was carried out using CD4+ T cells from PBMCs. Every receptor here comes from a human donor with Susac syndrome.

This clonotype appeared a single time. This chain joins TRBV12-3 or TRBV12-4 and TRBJ2-7, with 10 nucleotides matching TRBD2. The CDR3 has 16 residues. V was clipped by 4 bases and J by 4 bases; unmatched bases: 10. Here the CDR3 DNA reads TGTGCCAGCAGTTCTGTCTTACTAGCGGGATTATACGAGCAGTACTTC. Encoded protein: CASSSVLLAGLYEQYF.

CDR3 in amino acids: CATSETGTATYEQYF. Written as DNA, the CDR3 is TGTGCCACCAGCGAAACCGGGACAGCTACCTACGAGCAGTACTTC. This chain connects TRBV24-1 to TRBJ2-7, with TRBD1 matching 7 bases. CDR3 length: 15 residues. Germline V lookup: CDR1 KGHDR, CDR2 SFDVKD. V shed 7 bases, J shed 2 bases, and the junction held 10 bases outside the gene matches.

The chain is built from TRBV25-1 and TRBJ1-2; D is undetermined. The V end lost 1 base, the J end lost 3 bases, and 6 bases lay between the germline ends. The CDR3 has 13 amino acids. Germline loops: CDR1 MGHDK, CDR2 SYGVNS. The CDR3 DNA is TGTGCCAGCAGTGAATCGACCTACTATGGCTACACCTTC. Translation: CASSESTYYGYTF.

In DNA, the CDR3 is TGTGCCAGCAGCCTGGTATGGGGGGCGATCGGGGAGCTGTTTTTT. It yields the protein CASSLVWGAIGELFF. This chain joins TRBV28 and TRBJ2-2; D is possibly TRBD1 or TRBD2 (6 bases each). Germline CDR1 MDHEN, CDR2 SYDVKM. This CDR3 region has 15 residues. Trimming pared 6 bases from V and 7 bases from J, leaving 18 bases between.

CDR3 sequence reads: CASSQGPNMNTEAFF. Written as DNA, the CDR3 is TGTGCCAGCAGCCAAGGTCCCAACATGAACACTGAAGCTTTCTTT. The chain carries TRBV3-1 and TRBJ1-1; no definite D call. Germline V gene lookup returns CDR1 LGHDT and CDR2 YNNKEL (reference sequence). Trimming shortened V by 1 base and J by 0 bases, and 9 bases separated the two germline ends. This CDR3 is built from 15 residues.

The CDR3 region is CRPGGQRRIYNEQFF. CDR3 DNA sequence: TGCAGACCCGGGGGTCAGCGCAGGATCTACAATGAGCAGTTCTTC. The V call is TRBV20-1, the J call TRBJ2-1, with a tentative D call TRBD2 (6 bases). The germline CDR1 and CDR2 sequences are DFQATT and SNEGSKA (reference sequence). The CDR3 totals 15 residues.

The CDR3 loop reads CASSTGGETQYF. The CDR3 DNA reads as TGTGCCAGCAGTACAGGGGGAGAGACCCAGTACTTC. This chain joins TRBV6-2 or TRBV6-3 and TRBJ2-5; 8 bases match TRBD1. The junction had 0 bases not matched to a gene; V was cut back by 5 bases and J by 4 bases. Germline V gene data show CDR1 as MNHEY and CDR2 as SVGEGT. This CDR3 comprises 12 residues.

The chain recombines TRBV5-1 with TRBJ1-1; 7 bases line up with TRBD1. CDR3 length: 14 residues. Germline CDR1 is SGHRS and CDR2 is YFSETQ. With 2 bases clipped from V and 6 bases from J, the junction kept 7 bases outside the gene matches. The chain's CDR3 is CASSLRTGTAEAFF. DNA of the CDR3: TGCGCCAGCAGCTTACGAACTGGGACAGCTGAAGCTTTCTTT. Drawing the rest from reference TRBV5-1 and TRBJ1-1, the complete variable domain is KAGVTQTPRYLIKTRGQQVTLSCSPISGHRSVSWYQQTPGQGLQFLFEYFSETQRNKGNFPGRFSGRQFSNSRSEMNVSTLELGDSALYLCASSLRTGTAEAFFGQGTRLTVV.

The chain uses TRBV20-1 and TRBJ2-7; 7 bases align to TRBD2. The CDR3 has 13 amino acids. V gave up 6 bases and J gave up 3 bases; unmatched junction bases: 8. The germline V gene encodes CDR1 DFQATT and CDR2 SNEGSKA (reference sequence). CDR3 coding DNA: TGCAGTGCGTCGTGGGGGGGAGGCTACGAGCAGTACTTC. This gives the protein CSASWGGGYEQYF.

The chain couples TRBV20-1 to TRBJ1-6; TRBD1 matches 8 bases. V shed 3 bases and J 10 bases; nucleotides not matched to a gene: 2. CDR1 DFQATT and CDR2 SNEGSKA come from the germline V gene (reference sequence). The CDR3 totals 12 residues. The DNA of the CDR3 is TGCAGTGCTAGGGACAGGGTCTCACCCCTCCACTTT. It is translated as CSARDRVSPLHF.

This chain links TRBV28 with TRBJ1-5; 7 bases are shared with TRBD1. Germline V lookup: CDR1 MDHEN, CDR2 SYDVKM. The CDR3 is 16 amino acids. With V trimmed by 7 bases and J by 5 bases, 14 bases remained unmatched. The CDR3: CASTLVGGLSDQPQHF. The DNA for the CDR3 is TGTGCCAGCACCCTAGTAGGGGGCCTAAGCGATCAGCCCCAGCATTTT.

The chain joins TRBV2 to TRBJ2-5, with a possible D match to TRBD1 (6 bases). CDR1 and CDR2 from the germline V gene are SNHLY and FYNNEI. Trimming cost V 6 bases and J 5 bases, with 19 bases left between them. CDR3 length: 15 residues. The CDR3 DNA reads TGTGCCAGCAGGATGAGCCAGGGGCCCGGCGAGACCCAGTACTTC. Its translation: CASRMSQGPGETQYF.

This chain links TRBV20-1 with TRBJ1-2; 7 nucleotides agree with TRBD1. CDR3 length: 15 amino acids. J gave up 0 bases and V 3 bases, and 7 bases lay outside the gene matches. In germline, CDR1 is DFQATT, CDR2 SNEGSKA (reference sequence). CDR3 protein: CSASQTGDTNYGYTF. The CDR3 nucleotides read TGCAGTGCTAGCCAAACAGGGGACACTAACTATGGCTACACCTTC.

The CDR3 DNA reads TGCGCCAGCCCCGGGACAGGGATCGACGAGCAGTACTTC. Translation gives CASPGTGIDEQYF. This chain connects TRBV5-1 to TRBJ2-7; TRBD1 aligns across 9 bases. The CDR3 length is 13 residues. V lost 7 bases and J lost 5; bases outside the gene matches: 7. The germline V gene has CDR1 SGHRS and CDR2 YFSETQ.

This rearrangement joins TRBV12-3 or TRBV12-4 to TRBJ2-3, with D hard to call. The CDR3 totals 15 residues. Trimming removed 1 base at V and 4 bases at J, with 12 bases between. CDR3 amino acids: CASSLVLAGADTQYF. CDR3 DNA: TGTGCCAGCAGTTTAGTGTTAGCTGGGGCAGATACGCAGTATTTT.

The chain has TRBV20-1 and TRBJ1-1, with no clear D. V lost 0 bases and J 0 bases, leaving 11 bases between the germline ends. Germline loops: CDR1 DFQATT, CDR2 SNEGSKA (reference sequence). CDR3 length: 15 residues. CDR3 sequence: CSARDLQQLNTEAFF. CDR3 in DNA: TGCAGTGCTAGAGATCTCCAACAGTTGAACACTGAAGCTTTCTTT.

V is TRBV18 and J is TRBJ2-5; 7 nucleotides align to TRBD1. Germline loops: CDR1 KGHSH, CDR2 LQKENI. Trimming removed 3 bases from V and 2 bases from J; junction bases left unmatched: 0. The CDR3 is 13 residues long. DNA of the CDR3: TGTGCCAGCTCACCGACAGGGCAAGAGACCCAGTACTTC. Its protein product is CASSPTGQETQYF.